The clone carrying this TCR beta chain occurred many times. Its antigen is unidentified. Axillary draining lymph nodes of breast cancer patients supplied the node samples. The data stem from a study of breast tumors, draining lymph nodes, adjacent tissues. TCRdb ran MiXCR on the multiplex PCR reads and lists one entry per CDR3 protein. This table has more than 250,000 distinct CDR3 sequences, about 30% appearing once. Study-wide results and limits: That most tumor T cells come from lymph nodes remained unproven. Most tumor T cells seemingly derive from lymph node, then expand in tumor. Compared with basal-like, luminal-like tumors shared significantly more repertoire with nontumor tissue. Compared with lymph nodes, tumors were less diverse; compared with nontumor tissue, more.

The germline V gene has CDR1 LNHDA and CDR2 SQIVND (reference sequence). Trimming left V 6 bases short and J 6 bases short, with 19 bases between. The CDR3 runs to 15 residues. The chain links TRBV19 to TRBJ2-3; D not resolved. The sequenced sample was axillary lymph node tissue. This TCR was sampled from a female donor with breast cancer. Some clones in this sample may be carry-over from other donors' samples. CDR3 amino acids: CASSPQVLVEDTQYF. The CDR3 nucleotides are TGTGCCAGTAGCCCCCAGGTCCTCGTCGAGGATACGCAGTATTTT.